The rows below give T cell receptor beta chains drawn from one sample of a study of identical twins. MiXCR was run by TCRdb on the 5' RACE reads, yielding one entry per CDR3 protein. The sample lists around 1.7 million distinct CDR3 sequences, 25% to 35% occurring once. The specimen was cord blood. Receptor source: a newborn girl in good health. The CDR3 runs from the conserved cysteine through the conserved F or W. D genes are given only for firm matches. Size is stated for part of the rows, as once, few or many counts, or as a class when the clone is expanded.

NA	NA	TRBJ1-2	TRBV20-1	TGCAGTGCTAGAGGGGCAGGGCATGGCTACACCTTC	CSARGAGHGYTF
NA	NA	TRBJ2-2	TRBV6-2/TRBV6-3	TGTGCCAGCAGTTACTCGGGCCCGAACACCGGGGAGCTGTTTTTT	CASSYSGPNTGELFF
NA	TRBD2	TRBJ2-1	TRBV13	TGTGCCAGCAGCTCCCCGACTAGCGGGAGGGCCTACAATGAGCAGTTCTTC	CASSSPTSGRAYNEQFF
NA	NA	TRBJ1-2	TRBV20-1	TGCAGTGCCTACAAGGGTAGGGCAGGCTATGGCTACACCTTC	CSAYKGRAGYGYTF
NA	TRBD1	TRBJ2-3	TRBV20-1	TGCAGTGGAAGACAGGGGCGTCACAGCACAGATACGCAGTATTTT	CSGRQGRHSTDTQYF
NA	TRBD1	TRBJ1-4	TRBV25-1	TGTGCCAGCAGCAGGGACAGGGAGAGAGCTAATGAAAAACTGTTTTTT	CASSRDRERANEKLFF
NA	NA	TRBJ2-3	TRBV20-1	TGCAGTGCTAGAGTTCGGGCGGTCGGAGGGGATACGCAGTATTTT	CSARVRAVGGDTQYF
once	TRBD1	TRBJ2-7	TRBV6-2/TRBV6-3	TGTGCCAGCAGTTACACCCGGGACAGGGCTTCTGACGAGCAGTACTTC	CASSYTRDRASDEQYF
few	TRBD1	TRBJ2-1	TRBV15	TGTGCCACCAGCAGCCTGGGGGGACAGGGCTCCTACAATGAGCAGTTCTTC	CATSSLGGQGSYNEQFF
NA	NA	TRBJ1-1	TRBV12-3/TRBV12-4	TGTGCCAGCAGTGCCCTGACAGAGAACACTGAAGCTTTCTTT	CASSALTENTEAFF
NA	NA	TRBJ1-2	TRBV28	TGTGCCAGCAGTTTGAGCGCATGGGGGTTCTCCTATGGCTACACCTTC	CASSLSAWGFSYGYTF
NA	NA	TRBJ2-7	TRBV12-3/TRBV12-4	TGTGCCAGCAGTTTAGAGGGGATCAGAGAGCAGTACTTC	CASSLEGIREQYF
NA	TRBD1	TRBJ1-2	TRBV12-3/TRBV12-4	TGTGCCAGCAGACTTTCTGGGGGACAGGGGTCGCATGGCTACACCTTC	CASRLSGGQGSHGYTF